Below, 25 T cell receptor beta chains from the same sample are listed, as sequenced in a study of CD8+CD57+ T cells in acquired aplastic anemia (dated by TCRdb to about 2018). The instrument was an Illumina HiSeq 2000. Genomic DNA served as template for TCR beta VDJ combination and CDR3 sequence profiling. Using fastp trimming at Q25 and MiXCR clonotype assembly, TCRdb reanalyzed the public sequencing data and kept in-frame beta chains. Rows merge per CDR3 protein into single entries with the most common DNA and genes. The sample records some 170,000 distinct CDR3 sequences, around half of which are singletons. Roughly 1.1% of the sample belongs to the ten largest clones. Flow cytometry had shown CD8+CD57+ cell expansion in the patients selected for sequencing. Sequencing input: sorted CD4+, CD8+, or CD8+CD57+ T cells (not recorded which) from PBMCs. These receptor sequences come from a human donor with aplastic anemia.

The V gene is TRBV19, the J gene TRBJ2-7; D remains unclear. Trimming stripped 1 base from V and 7 bases from J, with 8 bases between. The germline gives CDR1 LNHDA, CDR2 SQIVND (reference sequence). The CDR3 has 12 amino acids. CDR3 residues: CASSIGWGEQYF. CDR3 in DNA: TGTGCCAGTAGTATAGGTTGGGGTGAGCAGTACTTC.

This clonotype was detected only a few times. The chain recombines TRBV20-1 with TRBJ2-6; D is unresolved. Germline V CDR1 and CDR2: DFQATT, SNEGSKA (reference sequence). The length of the CDR3 is 13 residues. The V end lost 6 bases, the J end lost 4 bases, and 10 bases lay between the germline ends. The CDR3 here is CSADPAGANVLTF. Written as DNA, the CDR3 is TGCAGTGCCGACCCCGCCGGGGCCAACGTCCTGACTTTC.

The chain couples TRBV11-1 to TRBJ2-3; 12 nucleotides match TRBD2. CDR1 is SGHAT, CDR2 FQDESV, per germline (reference sequence). V gave up 8 bases and J gave up 5 bases; unmatched junction bases: 8. The CDR3 runs 15 residues. The CDR3: CASCLAGGAQDTQYF. CDR3 DNA sequence: TGTGCCAGCTGTCTAGCGGGAGGGGCTCAAGATACGCAGTATTTT.

This clonotype was seen only a few times. The genes are TRBV10-3 and TRBJ2-7; D is unclear. Germline CDR1 ENHRY, CDR2 SYGVKD. Trimming left V 0 bases short and J 3 bases short, with 6 bases between. This CDR3 comprises 13 residues. CDR3 amino acids: CAISESALYEQYF. The CDR3 DNA reads TGTGCCATCAGTGAGTCTGCCCTCTACGAGCAGTACTTC.

At least ten counts were recorded for this clonotype. The J gene is TRBJ2-5, the V gene TRBV7-6, with a tentative D call TRBD1 (7 bases). CDR1 is SGHVS, CDR2 FNYEAQ, per germline. CDR3 length: 16 amino acids. V lost 5 bases and J 0 bases, leaving 16 bases between the germline ends. CDR3 coding DNA: TGTGCCAGCAGCCCATCAGGGGGGCGGAACCAAGAGACCCAGTACTTC. Amino acids: CASSPSGGRNQETQYF.

This clonotype was observed many times. The rearrangement links TRBV20-1 to TRBJ1-1, with D unclear. Trimming pared 3 bases from V and 2 bases from J, leaving 13 bases between. The CDR3 is 14 residues long. In germline, CDR1 is DFQATT, CDR2 SNEGSKA (reference sequence). The CDR3 bases are TGCAGTGCTAGGGGGATACAAGGAAACACTGAAGCTTTCTTT. Encoded protein: CSARGIQGNTEAFF.

The chain uses TRBV10-3 and TRBJ1-5, with 7 bases that match TRBD1. CDR1 and CDR2 from the germline V gene are ENHRY and SYGVKD. Unmatched junction bases numbered 4, after V lost 0 bases and J lost 2 bases. The CDR3 length is 16 residues. The CDR3 sequence: CAISESRGAGNQPQHF. CDR3 bases: TGTGCCATCAGTGAGTCCAGGGGGGCGGGCAATCAGCCCCAGCATTTT.

The rearrangement uses TRBV11-2 and TRBJ2-3, with 7 bases identical to TRBD1. The J segment lost 3 bases and the V segment lost 4 bases, leaving 7 bases of the junction unmatched. The CDR3 has 15 amino acids. Germline V gene data show CDR1 as SGHAT and CDR2 as FQNNGV. The CDR3 sequence is CASSYGQVRTDTQYF. CDR3 nucleotides: TGTGCCAGCAGCTACGGACAGGTGAGGACAGATACGCAGTATTTT. The full variable domain, with the rest looked up from reference TRBV11-2 and TRBJ2-3, is EAGVAQSPRYKIIEKRQSVAFWCNPISGHATLYWYQQILGQGPKLLIQFQNNGVVDDSQLPKDRFSAERLKGVDSTLKIQPAKLEDSAVYLCASSYGQVRTDTQYFGPGTRLTVL.

This clonotype appeared many times. The chain carries TRBV7-9 and TRBJ2-7, with 8 bases fitting TRBD2. Germline loops: CDR1 SEHNR, CDR2 FQNEAQ (reference sequence). CDR3 length: 15 amino acids. V lost 1 base and J lost 4; bases outside the gene matches: 6. The chain's CDR3 is CASSLESGGFYEQYF. The CDR3, as DNA: TGTGCCAGCAGCTTAGAGTCGGGGGGGTTTTACGAGCAGTACTTC.

This CDR3 is CASSGFRTSGGRSTDTQYF. CDR3 nucleotide sequence: TGCGCCAGCAGTGGGTTTCGGACTAGCGGGGGCCGAAGCACAGATACGCAGTATTTT. The chain couples TRBV10-2 to TRBJ2-3; the match to TRBD2 covers 13 bases. The CDR3 contains 19 residues. Germline lookup yields CDR1 WSHSY and CDR2 SAAADI. After removal of 4 bases from V and 0 bases from J, the junction contained 10 bases not matched to a gene.

This chain connects TRBV5-1 to TRBJ2-7, with 7 bases matching TRBD2. Trimming took 3 bases from V and 3 from J; bases not matched to a gene: 3. The germline CDR1 and CDR2 sequences are SGHRS and YFSETQ. The CDR3 extends over 13 amino acids. The CDR3 DNA follows: TGCGCCAGCAGCTGGGGGGGGAGCTACGAGCAGTACTTC. This codes for CASSWGGSYEQYF.

There are many counts of this clonotype. The chain carries TRBV6-5 and TRBJ1-2; tentatively, D is TRBD1 (5 bases). CDR1 and CDR2 (germline): MNHEY, SVGAGI. The V end lost 4 bases, the J end lost 6 bases, and 15 bases lay between the germline ends. CDR3 length equals 14 residues. The CDR3 DNA follows: TGTGCCAGCAGTTTACGGGGACTTACTGATGGCTACACCTTC. It translates to CASSLRGLTDGYTF.

The chain couples TRBV29-1 to TRBJ2-5; D might be TRBD2 (6 bases). CDR1 and CDR2 from the germline V gene are SQVTM and ANQGSEA. The CDR3 has 12 residues. Between the trimmed V and J ends, which lost 1 base and 6 bases, there was a span of 9 bases. The CDR3 bases are TGCAGCGTTGAAGGGGGGGTCAAGACCCAGTACTTC. Protein product: CSVEGGVKTQYF.

This clonotype has ten or more counts. The rearrangement joins TRBV5-6 to TRBJ2-7; D remains unclear. Germline CDR1 and CDR2: SGHDT and YYEEEE. This CDR3 has 14 residues. The V gene lost 2 bases and the J gene lost 3 bases, with 12 bases spanning the gap. CDR3 nucleotide sequence: TGTGCCAGCAGCTTAGGTCCCAACCTCTACGAGCAGTACTTC. Protein sequence: CASSLGPNLYEQYF.

Details on this clonotype: Mismatch with germline at one junction end may stem from a read error. The chain links TRBV5-1 to TRBJ2-2, with no clear D. Germline V gene data show CDR1 as SGHRS and CDR2 as YFSETQ. The CDR3 contains 12 residues. The CDR3, as DNA: TGCGCTAGCAGCATGTACACCGGGGAGCTGTTTTTT. Translating it yields CASSMYTGELFF.

This clonotype has a count of ten or more. V usage is TRBV2 and J usage is TRBJ1-2, with a possible D match to TRBD1 (6 bases). Germline-derived CDR1 and CDR2 are SNHLY and FYNNEI. V lost 8 bases to trimming and J lost 3 bases, with 10 bases between them. This CDR3 has 12 residues. The chain's CDR3 is CASRGADYGYTF. The CDR3 DNA reads TGTGCCAGCCGGGGGGCAGACTATGGCTACACCTTC.

This clonotype turned up a few times. The chain links TRBV15 to TRBJ1-6, with 8 bases matching TRBD1. The V gene end was trimmed by 1 base and the J gene end by 10 bases; junction bases not matched to a gene: 6. The V gene's germline CDR1 is LNHNV and CDR2 YYDKDF (reference sequence). The CDR3 spans 15 residues. The CDR3 reads CATSRARTGSSPLHF. For the CDR3, the DNA is TGTGCCACCAGCAGAGCGCGGACAGGGTCCTCACCCCTCCACTTT.

Notes on this clonotype: This may arise from a read error, as a much more abundant clone is one base away. This chain joins TRBV20-1 and TRBJ2-4, with 10 positions matching TRBD1. Germline V gene sequence: CDR1 DFQATT, CDR2 SNEGSKA (reference sequence). The CDR3 extends over 13 amino acids. For the CDR3, the DNA is TGCAGTGCTAAGGGGACAGGGGAAAACATGCAGTACTTC. This sequence encodes CSAKGTGENMQYF.

The gene calls are TRBV7-8 and TRBJ2-7; no clear D gene. The germline gives CDR1 SGHVS, CDR2 FQNEAQ. CDR3 length: 11 amino acids. Trimming took off 5 bases at V and 5 bases at J, with 7 bases between the two ends. For the CDR3, the DNA is TGTGCCAGCAGCCCTAGTGACGAGCAGTACTTC. This encodes CASSPSDEQYF.

The chain combines TRBV7-2 with TRBJ2-7, with D unresolved. The CDR3 covers 11 residues. The germline CDR1 and CDR2 sequences are SGHTA and FQGNSA. V was shortened by 5 bases and J by 3 bases, with 5 bases between the two germline ends. The CDR3 sequence is CASSVFYEQYF. The CDR3 DNA reads as TGTGCCAGCAGCGTCTTCTACGAGCAGTACTTC.

As for this clonotype: This clone may be a read error of a much larger clone one base away. This chain connects TRBV5-1 to TRBJ2-3, with 8 bases identical to TRBD2. Germline assignment: CDR1 SGHRS and CDR2 YFSETQ. The V segment lost 6 bases and the J segment 2 bases; nucleotides outside the gene matches: 17. The CDR3 has 18 amino acids. The CDR3 protein is CASTPGNLAGGTTDTQYF. The CDR3 coding sequence is TGCGCCAGCACCCCCGGAAATCTGGCGGGGGGCACCACAGATACGCAGTATTTT.

This chain uses TRBV24-1 with TRBJ2-7; D is uncertain. Germline V gene lookup returns CDR1 KGHDR and CDR2 SFDVKD. V was cut by 4 bases and J by 6 bases, with 9 bases left in between. The CDR3 totals 12 residues. CDR3 loop: CATSEHSGEQYF. The DNA of the CDR3 is TGTGCCACCAGTGAACATTCGGGCGAGCAGTACTTC.

The chain links TRBV18 to TRBJ1-2; a possible D gene is TRBD1 (5 bases). The CDR3 is 15 residues long. V was clipped by 4 bases and J by 3 bases, with 15 bases between them. Germline CDR1 is KGHSH and CDR2 is LQKENI. CDR3 sequence: CASSLSWGRDYGYTF. CDR3 sequence (DNA): TGTGCCAGCTCACTATCCTGGGGCAGGGACTATGGCTACACCTTC.

V is TRBV24-1 and J is TRBJ2-3, with 7 nucleotides matching TRBD1. The V and J ends lost 5 bases and 1 base, in that order; junction bases with no gene match: 2. Looked up from germline, CDR1 is KGHDR and CDR2 is SFDVKD. CDR3 size: 14 residues. CDR3 DNA sequence: TGTGCCACCAGTGTTGGGACAGGCACAGATACGCAGTATTTT. Its protein product is CATSVGTGTDTQYF.

The chain recombines TRBV7-2 with TRBJ2-1, with D unclear. Germline CDR1 SGHTA, CDR2 FQGNSA. V was trimmed by 5 bases and J by 9 bases, leaving 8 bases between them. This CDR3 has 11 residues. Written as DNA, the CDR3 is TGTGCCAGCAGCCAGAGGAGTGAGCAGTTCTTC. This encodes CASSQRSEQFF.